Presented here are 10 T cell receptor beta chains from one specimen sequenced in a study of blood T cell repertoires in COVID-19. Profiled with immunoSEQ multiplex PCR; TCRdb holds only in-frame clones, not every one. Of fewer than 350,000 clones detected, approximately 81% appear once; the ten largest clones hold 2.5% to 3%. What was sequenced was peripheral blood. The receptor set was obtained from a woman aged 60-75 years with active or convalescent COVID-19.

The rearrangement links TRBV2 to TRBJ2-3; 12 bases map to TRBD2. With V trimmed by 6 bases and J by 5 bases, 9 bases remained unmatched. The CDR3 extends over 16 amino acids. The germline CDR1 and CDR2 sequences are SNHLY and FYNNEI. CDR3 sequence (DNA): TGTGCCAGCAGGGCCGCTAGCGGGGGGGGTCAAGATACGCAGTATTTT. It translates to CASRAASGGGQDTQYF.

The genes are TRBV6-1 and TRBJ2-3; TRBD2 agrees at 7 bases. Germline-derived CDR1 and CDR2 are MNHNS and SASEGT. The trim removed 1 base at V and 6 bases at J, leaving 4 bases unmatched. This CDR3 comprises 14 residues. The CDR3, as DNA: TGTGCCAGCAGTGAAGGGGGGGGAGTGGATACGCAGTATTTT. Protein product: CASSEGGGVDTQYF.

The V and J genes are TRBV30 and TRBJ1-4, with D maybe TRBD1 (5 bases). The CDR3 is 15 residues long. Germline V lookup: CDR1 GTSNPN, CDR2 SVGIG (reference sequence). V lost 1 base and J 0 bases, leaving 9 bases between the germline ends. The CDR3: CAWSEGIATNEKLFF. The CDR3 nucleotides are TGTGCCTGGAGTGAGGGGATAGCAACTAATGAAAAACTGTTTTTT.

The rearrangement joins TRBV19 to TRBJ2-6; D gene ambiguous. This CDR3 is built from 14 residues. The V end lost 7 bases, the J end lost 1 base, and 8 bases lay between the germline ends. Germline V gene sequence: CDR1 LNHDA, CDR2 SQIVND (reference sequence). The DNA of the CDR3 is TGTGCCAGTAAAGAGCTTTCTGGGGCCAACGTCCTGACTTTC. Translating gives CASKELSGANVLTF.

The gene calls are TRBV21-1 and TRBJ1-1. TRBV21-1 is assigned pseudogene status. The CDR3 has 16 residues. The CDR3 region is CASSKNLCIEGTEAFF. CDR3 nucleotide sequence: TGTGCCAGCAGCAAAAACCTCTGCATAGAGGGCACTGAAGCTTTCTTT.

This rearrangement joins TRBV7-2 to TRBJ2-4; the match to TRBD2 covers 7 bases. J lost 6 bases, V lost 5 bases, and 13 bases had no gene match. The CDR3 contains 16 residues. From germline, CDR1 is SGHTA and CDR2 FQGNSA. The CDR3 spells CASSPLWASGTNIQYF. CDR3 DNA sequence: TGTGCCAGCAGCCCGCTTTGGGCTAGCGGTACAAACATTCAGTACTTC. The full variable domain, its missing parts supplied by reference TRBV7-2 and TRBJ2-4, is GAGVSQSPSNKVTEKGKDVELRCDPISGHTALYWYRQSLGQGLEFLIYFQGNSAPDKSGLPSDRFSAERTGGSVSTLTIQRTQQEDSAVYLCASSPLWASGTNIQYFGAGTRLSVL.

This CDR3 is CASSEPGQGETQYF. The CDR3 DNA sequence: TGTGCCAGCAGCGAACCGGGACAGGGAGAGACCCAGTACTTC. The V gene is TRBV7-3, the J gene TRBJ2-5, with 9 bases identical to TRBD1. The germline V gene has CDR1 SGHTA and CDR2 FQGTGA. The CDR3 spans 14 residues. V trimming: 5 bases; J trimming: 4 bases; junction bases outside the gene matches: 5.

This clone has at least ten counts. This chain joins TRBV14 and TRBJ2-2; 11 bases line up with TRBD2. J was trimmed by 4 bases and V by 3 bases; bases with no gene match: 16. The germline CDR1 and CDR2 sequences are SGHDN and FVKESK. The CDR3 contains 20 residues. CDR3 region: CASSHISGGAAPFGTGELFF. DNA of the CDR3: TGTGCCAGCAGCCACATTAGCGGGGGGGCCGCCCCTTTCGGCACCGGGGAGCTGTTTTTT.

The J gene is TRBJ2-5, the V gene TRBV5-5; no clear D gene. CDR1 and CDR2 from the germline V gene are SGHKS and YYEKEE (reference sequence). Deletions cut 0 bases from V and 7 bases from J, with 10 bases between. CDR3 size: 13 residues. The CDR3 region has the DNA TGTGCCAGCAGCTTGGGCCGAGATGGGACCCAGTACTTC. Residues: CASSLGRDGTQYF.

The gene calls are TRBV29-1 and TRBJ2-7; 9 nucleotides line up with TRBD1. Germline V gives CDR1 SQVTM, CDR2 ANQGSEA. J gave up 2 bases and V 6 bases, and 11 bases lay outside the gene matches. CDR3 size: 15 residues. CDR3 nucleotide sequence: TGCAGCGTCCCATCCTGGACAGGGGCGACCTACGAGCAGTACTTC. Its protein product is CSVPSWTGATYEQYF.